These 25 T cell receptor beta chains were all obtained from the same sample, sequenced in a study of T cells in women clearing cervical HPV infection. Assay used: immunoSEQ multiplex PCR; TCRdb lists only in-frame clones, some missing. This table holds 22,000 or so clones. What was sequenced was blood buffy coat. These receptors were obtained from a woman between 18 and 69 years old with a cervical HPV16 infection that either progressed to CIN3+ or cleared (not recorded which).

Turning to this clone: The CDR3 is cut off 3 residues early in the read; its end comes from the germline J gene. The V and J genes are TRBV20-1 and TRBJ1-2, with 7 nucleotides matching TRBD1. The germline V gene encodes CDR1 DFQATT and CDR2 SNEGSKA (reference sequence). The CDR3 spans 16 residues. Germline trimming cut 0 bases from V and 2 bases from J; bases unmatched to any gene: 9. The CDR3 loop is CSARDPRQGANYGYTF. The covered CDR3 bases are TGCAGTGCTAGAGATCCCCGACAGGGAGCAAACTATGGC.

About this clone itself: The CDR3 end lies 3 residues beyond the end of the read and is filled in from the germline J gene. The chain joins TRBV7-9 to TRBJ2-7, with 8 positions matching TRBD2. V lost 3 bases and J lost 3; bases outside the gene matches: 4. Germline lookup yields CDR1 SEHNR and CDR2 FQNEAQ (reference sequence). This CDR3 spans 14 amino acids. The chain's CDR3 is CASSFAGGFYEQYF. The DNA read from the CDR3 is TGTGCCAGCAGCTTTGCGGGGGGTTTCTACGAG.

As regards this clone: Read data end 3 residues before the CDR3 end; the end is taken from the germline J gene. The chain combines TRBV30 with TRBJ1-2, with D hard to call. Per germline, CDR1 GTSNPN and CDR2 SVGIG (reference sequence). The CDR3 has 13 amino acids. CDR3 bases read: TGTGCCTGGACGTTGGGCGGGCTCGATACC. This translates into CAWTLGGLDT. The CDR3, in full, reads CAWTLGGLDTYTF.

Regarding this clone: The read ends 3 residues shy of where the CDR3 ends; the end is completed using the germline J gene. The V call is TRBV7-2, the J call TRBJ1-2; tentatively, D is TRBD1 (6 bases). Germline V gene sequence: CDR1 SGHTA, CDR2 FQGNSA. CDR3 length: 14 amino acids. CDR3 protein: CASSSRGSTDTYTF. The CDR3 bases that were read are TGTGCCAGCAGCTCTAGGGGGAGCACAGATACC.

In regard to this clone: The CDR3 end falls 3 residues outside the read, so it is completed with the germline J gene. The rearrangement links TRBV6-2 or TRBV6-3 to TRBJ1-1, with TRBD1 as a possible D gene (6 bases). The CDR3 length is 14 residues. Trimming pared 5 bases from V and 4 bases from J, leaving 14 bases between. The germline CDR1 and CDR2 sequences are MNHEY and SVGEGT. The covered CDR3 bases are TGTGCCAGCAGTGTTAAGGGGGTTGTCACTGAA. Its protein is CASSVKGVVTE. The entire CDR3 protein reads CASSVKGVVTEAFF.

Concerning this clone itself: Sequencing ends 3 residues short of the CDR3 end; the germline J gene provides the rest. This chain connects TRBV28 to TRBJ2-3; 7 positions match TRBD1. The CDR3 runs 14 residues. Germline V gene data show CDR1 as MDHEN and CDR2 as SYDVKM. With V trimmed by 2 bases and J by 6 bases, 5 bases remained unmatched. The CDR3 reads CASSLREDRDTQYF. CDR3 DNA (partial): TGTGCCAGCAGTTTACGAGAGGACAGGGATACG.

About this clone: With the read ending 3 residues before the CDR3 end, the germline J gene is used to fill in that end. V is TRBV19 and J is TRBJ2-2; possibly TRBD2 for D (5 bases). The CDR3 totals 15 residues. In germline, CDR1 is LNHDA, CDR2 SQIVND (reference sequence). The V end was cut by 3 bases, the J end by 4 bases, with 12 bases between. The DNA read from the CDR3 is TGTGCCAGTAGTATCGGGGTGAAGGTCACCGGGGAG. Translated: CASSIGVKVTGE. The CDR3 in full is CASSIGVKVTGELFF.

With regard to this clone: The read gets to within 3 residues of the CDR3 end, and the germline J gene fills in the rest. The V call is TRBV13, the J call TRBJ2-1, with D hard to call. V was shortened by 0 bases and J by 0 bases, with 9 bases between the two germline ends. Per germline, CDR1 PRHDT and CDR2 FYEKMQ (reference sequence). This CDR3 comprises 16 residues. CDR3 loop: CASSLGDLSSYNEQFF. The part of the CDR3 DNA that was read is TGTGCCAGCAGCTTAGGTGATCTAAGCTCCTACAATGAG.

Concerning this clone: The CDR3 end falls 3 residues outside the read, so it is completed with the germline J gene. The chain combines TRBV29-1 with TRBJ1-5, with D perhaps TRBD1 (6 bases). There are 13 residues in the CDR3. Germline assignment: CDR1 SQVTM and CDR2 ANQGSEA. Trimming took 7 bases from V and 3 from J, leaving 13 bases between them. The CDR3 is CSAQDSPNQPQHF. Partial CDR3 DNA: TGCAGCGCTCAGGACAGTCCCAATCAGCCC.

As concerns this clone: The DNA ends 3 residues before the CDR3 does, and the rest of the CDR3 is filled in from the germline J gene. The rearrangement links TRBV18 to TRBJ1-2; D not resolved. Germline V gene lookup returns CDR1 KGHSH and CDR2 LQKENI. This CDR3 spans 15 amino acids. The CDR3 loop is CASSPGSGRLNDYTF. The sequenced CDR3 bases are TGTGCCAGCTCACCAGGTAGCGGGAGACTGAATGAC.

By frequency, this clone registers medium-sized. The read gets to within 3 residues of the CDR3 end, and the germline J gene fills in the rest. The chain joins TRBV19 to TRBJ2-5; perhaps TRBD1 as D (6 bases). Looked up from germline, CDR1 is LNHDA and CDR2 is SQIVND (reference sequence). This CDR3 spans 12 amino acids. Trimming removed 5 bases at V and 4 bases at J, with 8 bases between. Incomplete CDR3 DNA: TGTGCCAGTAGTCACAGGGCAGAGACC. It encodes CASSHRAET. The CDR3 reads in full as CASSHRAETQYF.

Concerning this clone: Read sequence stops 3 residues before the CDR3 end, and the germline J gene provides the missing end. V and J are TRBV28 and TRBJ1-5, with TRBD1 matching 9 bases. V lost 5 bases to trimming and J lost 7 bases; unmatched junction nucleotides: 9. The germline V gene encodes CDR1 MDHEN and CDR2 SYDVKM. The CDR3 is 15 residues long. CDR3 in amino acids: CASSRRQGGRQPQHF. The CDR3 bases that were read are TGTGCCAGCAGTAGAAGACAGGGGGGAAGACAGCCC.

For this clone: From the germline J gene comes the end of the CDR3, since the read stops 3 residues before it. The chain carries TRBV11-3 and TRBJ2-2; possibly TRBD1 for D (5 bases). CDR3 length: 14 amino acids. Germline V gene sequence: CDR1 SGHNT, CDR2 YENEEA. CDR3 sequence: CASGMHSGANVLFF. CDR3 DNA, as far as it was read: TGTGCCAGCGGGATGCACTCTGGGGCCAACGTG.

Details on this clone: The read ends 3 residues early relative to the CDR3; the germline J gene fills the gap. Other DNA sequences from this sample encode an identical CDR3 as well. This chain joins TRBV5-1 and TRBJ1-3; 12 bases are a match to TRBD1. With V trimmed by 4 bases and J by 8 bases, 4 bases remained unmatched. This CDR3 comprises 14 residues. Germline CDR1 is SGHRS and CDR2 is YFSETQ. CDR3 sequence: CASSVGQGADTIYF. The sequenced part of the CDR3 DNA is TGCGCCAGCAGCGTGGGACAGGGGGCGGACACC. Full variable domain (outside the CDR3, taken from reference TRBV5-1 and TRBJ1-3): KAGVTQTPRYLIKTRGQQVTLSCSPISGHRSVSWYQQTPGQGLQFLFEYFSETQRNKGNFPGRFSGRQFSNSRSEMNVSTLELGDSALYLCASSVGQGADTIYFGEGSWLTVV.

The CDR3 sequence: CASSERGPGIQYF. The part of the CDR3 DNA that was read is TGTGCCAGCAGTGAAAGGGGGCCCGGCATT. The rearrangement uses TRBV2 and TRBJ2-4; TRBD1 aligns across 7 bases. Read data end 3 residues before the CDR3 end; the end is taken from the germline J gene. V lost 2 bases and J lost 9; bases outside the gene matches: 4. Germline V gene sequence: CDR1 SNHLY, CDR2 FYNNEI. The CDR3 runs 13 residues.

Remarks on this clone: The sequence runs out 3 residues before the end of the CDR3; the remainder is reconstructed from the germline J gene. The chain employs TRBV5-1 and TRBJ1-1; 9 bases are a match to TRBD1. Trimming removed 4 bases from V and 0 bases from J; junction bases left unmatched: 7. This CDR3 is built from 16 residues. Germline lookup yields CDR1 SGHRS and CDR2 YFSETQ. The chain's CDR3 is CASSHRTGDMNTEAFF. Incomplete CDR3 DNA: TGCGCCAGCAGCCATAGGACAGGGGACATGAACACTGAA.

On this clone: Coverage ceases 3 residues before the CDR3 finishes, and the germline J gene fills in the end. This chain joins TRBV18 and TRBJ2-7; 9 bases are shared with TRBD1. This CDR3 is built from 16 residues. Germline values: CDR1 KGHSH, CDR2 LQKENI. J lost 5 bases, V lost 0 bases, and 8 bases had no gene match. The CDR3 sequence: CASSPPVATGGNEQYF. The part of the CDR3 DNA that was read is TGTGCCAGCTCACCACCCGTAGCGACAGGGGGGAACGAG.

Notes on this clone: The read ends 3 residues shy of where the CDR3 ends; the end is completed using the germline J gene. This rearrangement joins TRBV5-6 to TRBJ1-2; tentatively, D is TRBD1 (5 bases). CDR3 length: 14 amino acids. Trimming took 2 bases from V and 4 from J, leaving 12 bases between them. Germline V CDR1 and CDR2: SGHDT, YYEEEE. CDR3 region: CASSFSNRPYGYTF. The DNA read from the CDR3 is TGTGCCAGCAGCTTCAGTAACAGGCCCTATGGC.

Remarks on this clone: Coverage ceases 3 residues before the CDR3 finishes, and the germline J gene fills in the end. The chain links TRBV29-1 to TRBJ2-5; 8 nucleotides match TRBD1. The CDR3 is made up of 15 amino acids. V trimming: 5 bases; J trimming: 1 base; junction bases outside the gene matches: 9. Germline V gene lookup returns CDR1 SQVTM and CDR2 ANQGSEA. The DNA read from the CDR3 is TGCAGCGTTCAATCGAGGACAGGGCCCCAAGAGACC. It translates to CSVQSRTGPQET. The CDR3 in full is CSVQSRTGPQETQYF.

Comments on this clone: From the germline J gene comes the end of the CDR3, since the read stops 3 residues before it. The V and J genes are TRBV20-1 and TRBJ2-7; D is perhaps TRBD1 (5 bases). This CDR3 is 14 amino acids long. V dropped 0 bases and J dropped 4 bases, with 13 bases sitting between them. The germline V gene encodes CDR1 DFQATT and CDR2 SNEGSKA (reference sequence). CDR3 amino acids: CSARDVTKGYEQYF. The CDR3 bases that were read are TGCAGTGCTAGAGATGTGACGAAGGGGTACGAG.

As concerns this clone: The CDR3 is cut off 3 residues early in the read; its end comes from the germline J gene. V is TRBV7-9 and J is TRBJ1-6; a weak D match, TRBD1 (6 bases). This CDR3 region has 14 residues. V was pared by 2 bases and J by 7 bases, with 9 bases between. The germline V gene has CDR1 SEHNR and CDR2 FQNEAQ (reference sequence). CDR3 bases read: TGTGCCAGCAGCTTAATGGGGGCCAATTCACCC. Protein: CASSLMGANSP. The CDR3 in its entirety is CASSLMGANSPLHF.

With respect to this clone: The sequence runs out 3 residues before the end of the CDR3; the remainder is reconstructed from the germline J gene. J is TRBJ2-5 and V is TRBV20-1; 7 bases are a match to TRBD2. The V and J ends lost 0 bases and 0 bases, in that order; junction bases with no gene match: 7. CDR3 length: 16 amino acids. The germline CDR1 and CDR2 sequences are DFQATT and SNEGSKA (reference sequence). The CDR3 loop is CSARDSTGGHQETQYF. CDR3 DNA (partial): TGCAGTGCTAGAGATAGCACGGGGGGACACCAAGAGACC.

As for this clone: Coverage ceases 3 residues before the CDR3 finishes, and the germline J gene fills in the end. This sequence joins TRBV7-2 and TRBJ1-2; possible D gene TRBD1, 5 bases. The CDR3 consists of 15 residues. In germline, CDR1 is SGHTA, CDR2 FQGNSA. The sequenced CDR3 bases are TGTGCCAGCAGCTCGAACCAGGGAGGGCGAGAGACC. Amino acids: CASSSNQGGRET. The full CDR3 sequence reads CASSSNQGGRETYTF.

About this clone itself: The CDR3 is cut off 3 residues early in the read; its end comes from the germline J gene. The chain uses TRBV5-1 and TRBJ2-7, with 10 bases identical to TRBD2. The CDR3 is made up of 15 amino acids. Germline CDR1 is SGHRS and CDR2 is YFSETQ. With V trimmed by 1 base and J by 6 bases, 7 bases remained unmatched. This CDR3 is CASSLLPSGSGEQYF. CDR3 bases read: TGCGCCAGCAGCTTGTTACCTAGCGGGAGTGGCGAG.

With respect to this clone: The CDR3 end is not reached by the read, which stops 3 residues before it; the germline J gene fills it in. The V gene is TRBV24-1, the J gene TRBJ2-2, with unresolved D. Per the germline V gene, CDR1 is KGHDR and CDR2 is SFDVKD. The length of the CDR3 is 12 residues. The V gene lost 5 bases and the J gene lost 6 bases, with 6 bases spanning the gap. The sequenced part of the CDR3 DNA is TGTGCCACCAGTGCTCTGTCCGGGGAG. Protein sequence: CATSALSGE. In full, the CDR3 reads CATSALSGELFF.